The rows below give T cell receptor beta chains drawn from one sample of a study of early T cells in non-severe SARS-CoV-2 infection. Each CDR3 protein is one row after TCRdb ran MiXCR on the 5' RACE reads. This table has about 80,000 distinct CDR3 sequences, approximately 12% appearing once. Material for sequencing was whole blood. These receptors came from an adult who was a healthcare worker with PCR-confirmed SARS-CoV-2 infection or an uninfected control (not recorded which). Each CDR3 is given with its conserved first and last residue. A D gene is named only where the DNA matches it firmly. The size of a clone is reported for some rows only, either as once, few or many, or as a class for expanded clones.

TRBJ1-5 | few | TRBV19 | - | CASSHTKTPNQPQHF | TGTGCCAGTAGTCATACAAAGACCCCAAATCAGCCCCAGCATTTT
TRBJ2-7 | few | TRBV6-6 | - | CASSPGHEQYF | TGTGCCAGCAGTCCCGGTCACGAGCAGTACTTC
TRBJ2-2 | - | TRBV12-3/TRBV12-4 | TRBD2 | CASSPGTTTGELFF | TGTGCCAGCAGCCCCGGGACTACTACCGGGGAGCTGTTTTTT
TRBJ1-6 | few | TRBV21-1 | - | CASTGRSSYNSPLHF | TGTGCCAGTACAGGTCGGAGCTCCTATAATTCACCCCTCCACTTT
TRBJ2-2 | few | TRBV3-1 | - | CASGGLATTGELFF | TGTGCCAGCGGCGGGCTCGCGACCACCGGGGAGCTGTTTTTT
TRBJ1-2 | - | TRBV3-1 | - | CASSQLSSDGYTF | TGTGCCAGCAGCCAACTGTCTTCGGATGGCTACACCTTC
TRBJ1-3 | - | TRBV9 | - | CAGSATLSGNTIYF | TGTGCCGGCAGCGCCACACTCTCTGGAAACACCATATATTTT
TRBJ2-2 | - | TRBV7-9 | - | CASSLELDNTGELFF | TGTGCCAGCAGCTTAGAACTCGACAACACCGGGGAGCTGTTTTTT
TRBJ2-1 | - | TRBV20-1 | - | CSGEGGAGYNEQFF | TGCAGCGGCGAAGGGGGAGCCGGGTACAATGAGCAGTTCTTC
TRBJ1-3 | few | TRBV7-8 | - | CASSFDRFSGNTIYF | TGTGCCAGCAGCTTTGACAGATTCTCTGGAAACACCATATATTTT
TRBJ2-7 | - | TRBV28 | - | CTSTPGARFEQYF | TGTACCAGCACCCCCGGGGCGAGGTTCGAGCAGTACTTC
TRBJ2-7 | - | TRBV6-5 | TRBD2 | CASRSAAGGAYEQYF | TGTGCCAGCAGGTCGGCGGCGGGAGGGGCCTACGAGCAGTACTTC
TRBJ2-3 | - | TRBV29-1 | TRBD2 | CSVEERLAADTQYF | TGCAGCGTTGAAGAGAGACTAGCGGCGGATACGCAGTATTTT
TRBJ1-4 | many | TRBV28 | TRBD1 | CASSPPGGAVEKLFF | TGTGCCAGCAGTCCCCCAGGGGGCGCCGTCGAAAAACTGTTTTTT
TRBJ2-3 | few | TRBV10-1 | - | CASSEEEGSTDTQYF | TGCGCCAGCAGTGAGGAAGAGGGAAGCACAGATACGCAGTATTTT
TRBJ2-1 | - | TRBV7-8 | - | CASSLRTGYNEQFF | TGTGCCAGCAGCTTGCGCACGGGCTACAATGAGCAGTTCTTC
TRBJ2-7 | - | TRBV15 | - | CATSRDQAGPYEQYF | TGTGCCACCAGCAGAGATCAGGCAGGTCCCTACGAGCAGTACTTC
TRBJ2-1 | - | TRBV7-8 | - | CASSLNPRGNEQFF | TGTGCCAGCAGCTTGAATCCTAGGGGGAATGAGCAGTTCTTC